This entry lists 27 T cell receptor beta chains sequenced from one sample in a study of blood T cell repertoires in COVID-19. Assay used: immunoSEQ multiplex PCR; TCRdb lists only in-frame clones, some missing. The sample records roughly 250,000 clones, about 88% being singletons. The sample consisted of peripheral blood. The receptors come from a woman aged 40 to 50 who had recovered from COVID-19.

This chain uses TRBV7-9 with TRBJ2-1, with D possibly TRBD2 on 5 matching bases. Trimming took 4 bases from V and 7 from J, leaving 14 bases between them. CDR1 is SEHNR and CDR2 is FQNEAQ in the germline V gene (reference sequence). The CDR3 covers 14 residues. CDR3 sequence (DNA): TGTGCCAGCAGCTCCAGCGGATTGTCAAATGAGCAGTTCTTC. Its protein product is CASSSSGLSNEQFF.

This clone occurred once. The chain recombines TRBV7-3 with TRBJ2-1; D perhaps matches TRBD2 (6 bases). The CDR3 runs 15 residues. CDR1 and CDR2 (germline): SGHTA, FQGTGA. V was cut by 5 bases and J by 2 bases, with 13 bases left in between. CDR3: CASSPYGGTYNEQFF. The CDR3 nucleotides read TGTGCCAGCAGCCCCTACGGGGGAACCTACAATGAGCAGTTCTTC.

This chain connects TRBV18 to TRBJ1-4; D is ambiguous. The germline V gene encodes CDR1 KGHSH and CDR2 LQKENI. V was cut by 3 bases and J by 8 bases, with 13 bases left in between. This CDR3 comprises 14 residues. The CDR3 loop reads CASSPPGMGEKLFF. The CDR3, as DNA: TGTGCCAGCTCACCCCCGGGGATGGGGGAAAAACTGTTTTTT.

CDR3 region: CASSRDFSPDTQYF. The CDR3 nucleotides read TGTGCCAGCAGCCGGGACTTCTCCCCAGATACGCAGTATTTT. The chain combines TRBV3-1 (or the pseudogene TRBV3-2) with TRBJ2-3; perhaps TRBD2 as D (6 bases). The CDR3 runs 14 residues. Germline V lookup: CDR1 LGHDT, CDR2 YNNKEL (reference sequence). V was cut by 4 bases and J by 4 bases, with 12 bases left in between.

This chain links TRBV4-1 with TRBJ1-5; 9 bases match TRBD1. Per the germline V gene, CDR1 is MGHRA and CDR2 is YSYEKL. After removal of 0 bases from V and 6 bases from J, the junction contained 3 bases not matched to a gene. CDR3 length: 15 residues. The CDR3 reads CASSQEGDRVQPQHF. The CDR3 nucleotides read TGCGCCAGCAGCCAAGAGGGGGACAGGGTTCAGCCCCAGCATTTT.

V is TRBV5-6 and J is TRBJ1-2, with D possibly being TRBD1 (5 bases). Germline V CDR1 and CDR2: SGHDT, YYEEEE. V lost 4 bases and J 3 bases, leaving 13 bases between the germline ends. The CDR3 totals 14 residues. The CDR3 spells CASSPRAGDYGYTF. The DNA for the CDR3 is TGTGCCAGCAGCCCTAGGGCGGGGGACTATGGCTACACCTTC.

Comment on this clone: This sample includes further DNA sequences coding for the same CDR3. In nucleotides, the CDR3 is TGTGCCAGCAGGGGAAGGGGTGAGCAGTTCTTC. Protein product: CASRGRGEQFF. The chain joins TRBV12-3 or TRBV12-4 to TRBJ2-1; perhaps TRBD1 as D (5 bases). V shed 6 bases and J shed 9 bases, with 9 bases lying between them. This CDR3 comprises 11 residues.

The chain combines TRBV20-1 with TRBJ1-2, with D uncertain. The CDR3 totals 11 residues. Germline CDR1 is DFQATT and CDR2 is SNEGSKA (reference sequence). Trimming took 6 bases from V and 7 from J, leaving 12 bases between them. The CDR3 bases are TGCAGTGCCCCCACCGCGGGTGGCTACACCTTC. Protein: CSAPTAGGYTF.

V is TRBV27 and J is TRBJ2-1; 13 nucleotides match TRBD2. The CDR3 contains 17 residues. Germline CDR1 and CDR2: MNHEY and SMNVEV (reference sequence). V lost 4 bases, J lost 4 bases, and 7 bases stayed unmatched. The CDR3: CASSSRLAGGLYNEQFF. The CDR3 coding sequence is TGTGCCAGCAGTTCCCGACTAGCGGGAGGCCTATACAATGAGCAGTTCTTC.

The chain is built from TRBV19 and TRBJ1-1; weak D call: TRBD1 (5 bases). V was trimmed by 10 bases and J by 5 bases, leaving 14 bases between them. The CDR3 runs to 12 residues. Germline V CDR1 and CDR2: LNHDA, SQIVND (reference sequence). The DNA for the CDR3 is TGTGCCACCCGGGCTGGGGGGACTGAAGCTTTCTTT. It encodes CATRAGGTEAFF.

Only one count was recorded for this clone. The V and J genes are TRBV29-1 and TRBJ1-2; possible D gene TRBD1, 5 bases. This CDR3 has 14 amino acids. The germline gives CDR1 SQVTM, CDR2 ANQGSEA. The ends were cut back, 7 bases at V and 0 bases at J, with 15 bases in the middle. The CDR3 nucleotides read TGCAGCGCCACAGGCGCGGCCCCTAACTATGGCTACACCTTC. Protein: CSATGAAPNYGYTF.

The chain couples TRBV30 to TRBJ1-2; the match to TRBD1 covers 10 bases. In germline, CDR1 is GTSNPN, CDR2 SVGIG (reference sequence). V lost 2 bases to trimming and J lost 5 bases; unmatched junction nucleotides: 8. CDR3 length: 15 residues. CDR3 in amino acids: CAWSKGTGALYGYTF. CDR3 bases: TGTGCCTGGAGTAAGGGGACAGGGGCCCTATATGGCTACACCTTC.

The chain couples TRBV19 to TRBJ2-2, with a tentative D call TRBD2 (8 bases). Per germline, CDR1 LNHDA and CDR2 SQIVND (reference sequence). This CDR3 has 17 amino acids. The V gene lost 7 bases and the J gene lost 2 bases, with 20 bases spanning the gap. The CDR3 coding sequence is TGTGCCAGTAAAGCGCCCGGGAGGGGGCGAAACACCGGGGAGCTGTTTTTT. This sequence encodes CASKAPGRGRNTGELFF.

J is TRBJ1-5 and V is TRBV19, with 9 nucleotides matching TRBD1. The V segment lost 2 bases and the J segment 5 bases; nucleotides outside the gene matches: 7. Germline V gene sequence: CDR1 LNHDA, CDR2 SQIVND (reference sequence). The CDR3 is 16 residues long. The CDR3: CASSIPGTGNYQPQHF. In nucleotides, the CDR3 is TGTGCCAGTAGTATACCCGGGACAGGGAACTATCAGCCCCAGCATTTT.

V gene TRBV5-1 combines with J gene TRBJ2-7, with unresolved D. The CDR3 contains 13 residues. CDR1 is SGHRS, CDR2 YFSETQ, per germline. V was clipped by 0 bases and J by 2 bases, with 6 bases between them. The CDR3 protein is CASSLGVAYEQYF. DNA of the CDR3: TGCGCCAGCAGCTTGGGAGTAGCCTACGAGCAGTACTTC. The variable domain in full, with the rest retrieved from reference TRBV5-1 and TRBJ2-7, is KAGVTQTPRYLIKTRGQQVTLSCSPISGHRSVSWYQQTPGQGLQFLFEYFSETQRNKGNFPGRFSGRQFSNSRSEMNVSTLELGDSALYLCASSLGVAYEQYFGPGTRLTVT.

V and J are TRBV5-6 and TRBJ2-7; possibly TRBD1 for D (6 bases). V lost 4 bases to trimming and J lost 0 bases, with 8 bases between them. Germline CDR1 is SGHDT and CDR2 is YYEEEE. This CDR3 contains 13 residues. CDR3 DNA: TGTGCCAGCAGCCCGGACAGCTCCTACGAGCAGTACTTC. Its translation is CASSPDSSYEQYF.

CDR3 in amino acids: CASSRVLEGSGELFF. The CDR3 DNA reads TGTGCCAGCAGTCGGGTATTGGAGGGATCCGGGGAGCTGTTTTTT. The V gene is TRBV7-2, the J gene TRBJ2-2; D possibly corresponds to TRBD2 (6 bases). Trimming removed 6 bases from V and 6 bases from J, with 17 bases in between. The CDR3 has 15 residues. Germline values: CDR1 SGHTA, CDR2 FQGNSA.

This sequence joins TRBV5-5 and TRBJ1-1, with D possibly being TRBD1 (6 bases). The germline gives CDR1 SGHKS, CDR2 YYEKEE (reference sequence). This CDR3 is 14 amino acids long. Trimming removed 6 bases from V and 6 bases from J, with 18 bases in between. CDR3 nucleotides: TGTGCCAGCACCTGGGGGGGGCGGATCGCTGAAGCTTTCTTT. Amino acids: CASTWGGRIAEAFF.

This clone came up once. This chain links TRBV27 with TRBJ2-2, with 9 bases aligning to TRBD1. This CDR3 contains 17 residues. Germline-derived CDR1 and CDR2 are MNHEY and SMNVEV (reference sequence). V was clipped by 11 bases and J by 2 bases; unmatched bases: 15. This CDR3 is CAPPDGRDRANTGELFF. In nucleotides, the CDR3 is TGTGCCCCCCCCGACGGTCGGGACAGGGCTAACACCGGGGAGCTGTTTTTT.

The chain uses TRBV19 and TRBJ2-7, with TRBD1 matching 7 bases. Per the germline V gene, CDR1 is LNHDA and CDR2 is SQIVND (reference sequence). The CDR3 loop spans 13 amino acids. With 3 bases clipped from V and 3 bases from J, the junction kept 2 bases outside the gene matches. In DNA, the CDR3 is TGTGCCAGTAGTATGGCAGGGGGCTACGAGCAGTACTTC. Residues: CASSMAGGYEQYF.

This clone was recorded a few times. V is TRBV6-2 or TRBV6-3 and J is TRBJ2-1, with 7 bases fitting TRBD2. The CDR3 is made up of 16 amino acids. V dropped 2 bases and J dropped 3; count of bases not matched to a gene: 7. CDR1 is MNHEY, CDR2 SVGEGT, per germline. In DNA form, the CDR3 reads TGTGCCAGCAGTTACCGGCGGGAGTGGGTCTACAATGAGCAGTTCTTC. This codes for CASSYRREWVYNEQFF.

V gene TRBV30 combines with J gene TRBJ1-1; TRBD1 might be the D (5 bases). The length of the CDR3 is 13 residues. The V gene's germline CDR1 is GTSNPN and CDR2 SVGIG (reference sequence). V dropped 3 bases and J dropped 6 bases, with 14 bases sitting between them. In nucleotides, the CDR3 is TGTGCCTGGAGCGCCGTGCGGGGCGCTGAAGCTTTCTTT. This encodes CAWSAVRGAEAFF.

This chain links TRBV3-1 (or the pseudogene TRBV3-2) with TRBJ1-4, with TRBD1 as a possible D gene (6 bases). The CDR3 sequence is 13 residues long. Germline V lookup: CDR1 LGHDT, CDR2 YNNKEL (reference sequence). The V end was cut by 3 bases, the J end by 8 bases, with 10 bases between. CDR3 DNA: TGTGCCAGCAGCCACCCCAGGGGCGAAAAACTGTTTTTT. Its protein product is CASSHPRGEKLFF.

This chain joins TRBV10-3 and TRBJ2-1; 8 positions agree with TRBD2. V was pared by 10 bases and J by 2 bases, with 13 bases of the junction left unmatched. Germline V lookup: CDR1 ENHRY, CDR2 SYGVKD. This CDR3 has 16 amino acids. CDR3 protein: CASGLRTGGPYNEQFF. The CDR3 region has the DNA TGTGCCAGCGGATTGAGGACGGGAGGGCCCTACAATGAGCAGTTCTTC.

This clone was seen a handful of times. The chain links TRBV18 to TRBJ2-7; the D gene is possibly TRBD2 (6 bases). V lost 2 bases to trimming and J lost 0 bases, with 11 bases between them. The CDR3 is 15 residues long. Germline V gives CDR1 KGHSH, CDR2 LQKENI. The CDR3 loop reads CASSPGGGRSYEQYF. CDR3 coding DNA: TGTGCCAGCTCACCAGGGGGAGGCCGCTCCTACGAGCAGTACTTC.

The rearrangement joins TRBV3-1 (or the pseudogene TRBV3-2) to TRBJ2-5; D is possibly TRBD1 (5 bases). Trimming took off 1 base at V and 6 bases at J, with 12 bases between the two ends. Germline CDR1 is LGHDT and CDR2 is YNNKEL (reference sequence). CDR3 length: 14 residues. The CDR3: CASSQVGWGKTQYF. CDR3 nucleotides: TGTGCCAGCAGCCAAGTAGGGTGGGGCAAGACCCAGTACTTC.

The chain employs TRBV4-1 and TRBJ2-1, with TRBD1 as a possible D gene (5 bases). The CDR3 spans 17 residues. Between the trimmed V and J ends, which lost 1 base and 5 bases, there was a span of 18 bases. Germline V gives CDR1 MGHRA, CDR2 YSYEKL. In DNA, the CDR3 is TGCGCCAGCAGCCAAGTGGGTGGGGCCCGGGCCAACAATGAGCAGTTCTTC. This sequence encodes CASSQVGGARANNEQFF.